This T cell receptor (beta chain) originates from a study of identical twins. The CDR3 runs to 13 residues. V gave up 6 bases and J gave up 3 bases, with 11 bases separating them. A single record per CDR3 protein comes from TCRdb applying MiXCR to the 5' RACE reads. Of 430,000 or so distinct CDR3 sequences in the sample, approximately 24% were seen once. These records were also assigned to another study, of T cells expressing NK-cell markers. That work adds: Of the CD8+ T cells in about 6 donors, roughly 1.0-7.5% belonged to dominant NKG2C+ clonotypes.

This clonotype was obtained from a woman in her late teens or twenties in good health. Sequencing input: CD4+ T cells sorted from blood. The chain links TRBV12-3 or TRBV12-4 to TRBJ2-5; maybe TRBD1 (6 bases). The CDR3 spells CASRRSGEETQYF. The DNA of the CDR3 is TGTGCCAGCAGGCGATCAGGGGAAGAGACCCAGTACTTC.